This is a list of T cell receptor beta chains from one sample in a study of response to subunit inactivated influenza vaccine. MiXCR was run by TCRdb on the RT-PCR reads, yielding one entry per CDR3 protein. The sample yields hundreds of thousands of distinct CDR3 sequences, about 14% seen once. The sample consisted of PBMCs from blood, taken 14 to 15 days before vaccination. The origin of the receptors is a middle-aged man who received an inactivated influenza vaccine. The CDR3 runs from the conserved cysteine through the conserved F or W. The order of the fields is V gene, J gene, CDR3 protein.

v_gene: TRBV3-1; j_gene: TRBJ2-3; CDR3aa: CASSQGYNLIEFTDTQYF
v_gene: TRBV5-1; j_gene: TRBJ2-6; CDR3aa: CASSSGTASSGANVLTF
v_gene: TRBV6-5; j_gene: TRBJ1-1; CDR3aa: CASSYSRTGEAFF
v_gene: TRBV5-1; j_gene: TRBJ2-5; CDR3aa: CASSLRQKETQYF
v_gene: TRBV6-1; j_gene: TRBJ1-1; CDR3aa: CASSKPQGSHTEAFF
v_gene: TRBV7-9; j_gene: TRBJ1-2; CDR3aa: CASSLYQGPYYGYTF
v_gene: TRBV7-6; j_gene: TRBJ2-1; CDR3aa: CASSRITNEQFF
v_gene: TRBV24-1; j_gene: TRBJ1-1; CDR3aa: CATRPSGQPEAFF
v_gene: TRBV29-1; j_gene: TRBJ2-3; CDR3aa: CSVVGGRGSTDTQYF
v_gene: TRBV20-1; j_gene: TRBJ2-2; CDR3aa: CSARGGVLITGELFF
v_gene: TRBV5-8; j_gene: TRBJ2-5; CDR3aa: CASSLGVGGQETQYF
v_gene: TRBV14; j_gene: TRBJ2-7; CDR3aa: CASSQRTSGKRGEQYF
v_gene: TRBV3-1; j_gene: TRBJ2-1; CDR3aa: CASSLGLAGGSVLNEQFF
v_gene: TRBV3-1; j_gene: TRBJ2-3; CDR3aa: CASSQVKDTQYF
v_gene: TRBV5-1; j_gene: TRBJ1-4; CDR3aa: CASSLEGQTYEKLFF